A selection of T cell receptor beta chains follows, all from one sample in a study of chemoradiotherapy in HPV16-positive cancers. Produced via immunoSEQ multiplex PCR; TCRdb's table is partial and in-frame only. The sample shows tens of thousands of clones, approximately 93% of them seen only once. The sample in question was blood, obtained from a patient who underwent chemoradiotherapy. These receptors came from a human donor with HPV-associated anogenital cancer. Both conserved end residues are trimmed from each CDR3. Size tells how often a clone was seen (once, few, many) or the class of an expanded clone, and some rows leave it out.

J gene,V gene,CDR3 length,clone size,CDR3 protein
TRBJ2-7,TRBV6-1,13,NA,ASSIPGTSPLEQY
TRBJ1-2,TRBV5-6,13,once,ASSGFNNPYYGYT
TRBJ1-2,TRBV19,13,NA,ASRKGQGANYGYT
TRBJ2-1,TRBV29-1,11,NA,SVVVPSYNEQF
TRBJ1-1,TRBV18,12,once,ASSLPSGGSEAF
TRBJ2-2,TRBV6-5,10,NA,ASRQYTGELF
TRBJ1-5,TRBV28,14,NA,ASNGQGLLINQPQH
TRBJ1-3,TRBV7-2,13,few,ASSSDRAGGNTIY
TRBJ1-1,TRBV9,12,NA,ASSEDSRFYEAF
TRBJ2-1,TRBV6-4,13,NA,ASSDTDSSYNEQF
TRBJ2-4,TRBV28,12,NA,ASSRRGLQNIQY
TRBJ2-7,TRBV28,14,NA,ASSLEVLAGEYEQY
TRBJ1-2,TRBV7-9,11,once,ASSLASNYGYT
TRBJ1-6,TRBV9,13,NA,ASSVGLGARSPLH
TRBJ2-1,TRBV29-1,11,NA,SVGQGQGNEQF
TRBJ1-1,TRBV19,15,NA,ASSPRRTGTMNTEAF
TRBJ1-5,TRBV29-1,10,NA,CHGRRNQPQH
TRBJ2-7,TRBV4-3,16,NA,ASSQALPTSGSVYEQY
TRBJ1-3,TRBV7-9,13,NA,ASSLGDLSGNTIY
TRBJ1-4,TRBV4-3,14,NA,ASSHDLGGINEKLF
TRBJ1-5,TRBV28,14,NA,ASSPRGTGEARPQH
TRBJ1-2,TRBV28,11,NA,ASSTSGRFGYT
TRBJ2-7,TRBV19,13,NA,ASSIDGTSTYEQY
TRBJ2-1,TRBV10-3,13,NA,AISELGREGREQF
TRBJ2-6,TRBV19,16,few,ASSISALVSSGANVLT
TRBJ2-1,TRBV10-3,12,NA,AISDQNAYNEQF
TRBJ2-2,TRBV7-9,12,NA,ASSALANTGELF
TRBJ1-4,TRBV5-1,14,NA,ASSLGDRGPNEKLF
TRBJ1-1,TRBV5-1,13,NA,ASSSGAGGGPEAF
TRBJ1-2,TRBV10-1,13,few,ASSSPGQGNYGYT
TRBJ1-1,TRBV5-1,11,NA,ASRRQGNAEAF
TRBJ2-6,TRBV2,13,NA,ASIPDRDGGNVLT
TRBJ1-1,TRBV5-1,12,NA,ASSEGVTGAEAF
TRBJ1-5,TRBV10-3,12,once,AISEPGGNQPQH
TRBJ1-5,TRBV28,13,NA,ASSPYGQGYQPQH
TRBJ2-7,TRBV7-9,12,NA,ATRPGSNSYEQY
TRBJ2-5,TRBV18,13,NA,ASSPTPSFRETQY
TRBJ2-5,TRBV29-1,12,NA,SVEDSGTGETQY
TRBJ2-1,TRBV5-1,12,NA,ASRDGTTFNEQF
TRBJ2-3,TRBV4-2,12,NA,ASSQAGYTDTQY
TRBJ2-7,TRBV6-5,13,NA,ASSSGLAGTYEQY
TRBJ1-2,TRBV4-1,11,NA,ASSPREGYGYT
TRBJ2-1,TRBV6-5,10,NA,ASRTGYNEQF
TRBJ2-5,TRBV7-2,11,once,ASSRDRGETQY
TRBJ2-1,TRBV19,11,once,ASSIALNNEQF